This T cell receptor (beta chain) was observed in a study of shared T cell receptors in the human thymus. This CDR3 region has 16 residues. V lost 4 bases, J lost 3 bases, and 11 bases stayed unmatched. Germline V lookup: CDR1 LGHNA, CDR2 YSLEER. The data were produced by immunoSEQ multiplex PCR, yet TCRdb's version contains in-frame clones alone and is incomplete. The table lists about 710,000 clones, about 89% of them singletons. The sample was also linked to a second study, of human thymus T cells. As that study records: In corrective heart surgery, resections were taken, and these provided the thymus tissue. There appeared to be biased usage of V and J genes in thymic and blood repertoires.

The clonotype was recovered from a boy younger than two with a congenital heart defect. This chain uses TRBV4-3 with TRBJ2-7; TRBD2 agrees at 8 bases. Input material: thymocytes. The CDR3 loop is CASSPLPGTSNYEQYF. The DNA for the CDR3 is TGCGCCAGCAGCCCCCTCCCCGGGACTAGTAACTACGAGCAGTACTTC.